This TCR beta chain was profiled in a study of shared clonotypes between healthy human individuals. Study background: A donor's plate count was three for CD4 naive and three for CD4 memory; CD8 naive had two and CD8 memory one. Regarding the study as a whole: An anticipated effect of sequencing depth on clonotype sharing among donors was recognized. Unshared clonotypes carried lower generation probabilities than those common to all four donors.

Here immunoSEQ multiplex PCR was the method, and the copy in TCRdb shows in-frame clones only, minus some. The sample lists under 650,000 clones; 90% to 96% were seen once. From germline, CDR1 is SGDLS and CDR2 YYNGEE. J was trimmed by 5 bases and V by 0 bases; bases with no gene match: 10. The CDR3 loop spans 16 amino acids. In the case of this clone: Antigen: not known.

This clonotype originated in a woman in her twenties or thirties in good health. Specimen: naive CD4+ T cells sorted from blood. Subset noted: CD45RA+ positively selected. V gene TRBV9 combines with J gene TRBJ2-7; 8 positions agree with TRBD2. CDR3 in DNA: TGTGCCAGCAGCGTAGTCTCAAGCGGGAGTTTACACGAGCAGTACTTC. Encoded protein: CASSVVSSGSLHEQYF.